The 25 T cell receptor beta chains reported below all come from one sample, sequenced in a study of T cell clones after liver transplantation. Generated by immunoSEQ multiplex PCR, the TCRdb table keeps only in-frame clones and is missing some. The sample lists around 100,000 clones; around 84% were seen once. This sample comprised CD4+ T cells from blood, obtained approximately 50 months after liver transplant. These TCRs come from a human patient who received a liver transplant. Certain T cells may be donor cells from the graft.

This chain links TRBV12-5 with TRBJ2-5, with D hard to call. Between the trimmed V and J ends, which lost 5 bases and 6 bases, there was a span of 13 bases. The length of the CDR3 is 13 residues. Germline lookup yields CDR1 LGHNT and CDR2 FRNRAP. This CDR3 reads CASGVGVVQTQYF. The CDR3 region has the DNA TGTGCTAGTGGTGTCGGAGTAGTGCAGACCCAGTACTTC.

The V call is TRBV9, the J call TRBJ1-6, with D perhaps TRBD1 (6 bases). The CDR3 has 16 residues. The germline V gene has CDR1 SGDLS and CDR2 YYNGEE. V lost 0 bases, J lost 7 bases, and 14 bases lay in between. The CDR3 reads CASSVASGGRNSPLHF. The CDR3 bases are TGTGCCAGCAGCGTAGCTTCGGGGGGGCGGAATTCACCCCTCCACTTT. The whole variable domain, remainder taken from reference TRBV9 and TRBJ1-6, is DSGVTQTPKHLITATGQRVTLRCSPRSGDLSVYWYQQSLDQGLQFLIQYYNGEERAKGNILERFSAQQFPDLHSELNLSSLELGDSALYFCASSVASGGRNSPLHFGNGTRLTVT.

The V call is TRBV18, the J call TRBJ2-7; 11 bases map to TRBD2. The CDR3 contains 16 residues. V gave up 2 bases and J gave up 3 bases; unmatched junction bases: 6. CDR1 KGHSH and CDR2 LQKENI come from the germline V gene. The CDR3 coding sequence is TGTGCCAGCTCACCAGAAACTAGCGGGGGTGTCTACGAGCAGTACTTC. Translated: CASSPETSGGVYEQYF. Full variable domain (outside the CDR3, taken from reference TRBV18 and TRBJ2-7): NAGVMQNPRHLVRRRGQEARLRCSPMKGHSHVYWYRQLPEEGLKFMVYLQKENIIDESGMPKERFSAEFPKEGPSILRIQQVVRGDSAAYFCASSPETSGGVYEQYFGPGTRLTVT.

The gene calls are TRBV10-3 and TRBJ1-4; TRBD1 agrees at 8 bases. CDR3 length: 14 amino acids. V shed 6 bases and J 8 bases; nucleotides not matched to a gene: 8. Germline CDR1 reads ENHRY; CDR2 reads SYGVKD. The CDR3 here is CAIREDRATEKLFF. In nucleotides, the CDR3 is TGTGCCATCAGAGAGGACAGGGCAACCGAAAAACTGTTTTTT.

The V gene is TRBV29-1, the J gene TRBJ2-2; 8 nucleotides agree with TRBD2. Losses at the gene ends were 4 bases for V and 4 bases for J; bases not matched to a gene: 5. The CDR3 has 14 amino acids. Germline V gives CDR1 SQVTM, CDR2 ANQGSEA. The CDR3 loop reads CSVGGGTFTGELFF. CDR3 sequence (DNA): TGCAGCGTTGGCGGGGGGACCTTCACCGGGGAGCTGTTTTTT.

This rearrangement joins TRBV5-5 to TRBJ2-3; no reliable D call. V was shortened by 3 bases and J by 6 bases, with 17 bases between the two germline ends. This CDR3 comprises 15 residues. Germline V CDR1 and CDR2: SGHKS, YYEKEE (reference sequence). Here the CDR3 DNA reads TGTGCCAGCAGCTACATGACGGGCCTGAAGGATACGCAGTATTTT. This codes for CASSYMTGLKDTQYF.

The rearrangement uses TRBV7-2 and TRBJ1-6, with D possibly matching TRBD1 (6 bases). The CDR3 spans 16 residues. Trimming pared 5 bases from V and 8 bases from J, leaving 19 bases between. The germline V gene has CDR1 SGHTA and CDR2 FQGNSA. The CDR3 protein is CASSEGVGGSYSPLHF. DNA of the CDR3: TGTGCCAGCAGCGAAGGGGTGGGGGGCTCCTATTCACCCCTCCACTTT.

As for this clone: Other DNA sequences within the sample encode an identical CDR3. This sequence joins TRBV19 and TRBJ2-2, with D perhaps matching TRBD2 (5 bases). The germline CDR1 and CDR2 sequences are LNHDA and SQIVND (reference sequence). Trimming took 3 bases from V and 0 from J, leaving 5 bases between them. The CDR3 covers 14 residues. CDR3 loop: CASSIGANTGELFF. The CDR3, as DNA: TGTGCCAGTAGTATCGGGGCGAACACCGGGGAGCTGTTTTTT.

This clone appeared a single time. This sequence joins TRBV5-1 and TRBJ2-3; 8 nucleotides match TRBD2. J lost 4 bases, V lost 0 bases, and 7 bases had no gene match. Germline values: CDR1 SGHRS, CDR2 YFSETQ. The CDR3 runs to 16 residues. DNA for the CDR3: TGCGCCAGCAGCTTGGAGAGCGGGAGTTTCGCAGATACGCAGTATTTT. It yields the protein CASSLESGSFADTQYF.

The chain uses TRBV19 and TRBJ1-6; tentative D call: TRBD1 (5 bases). Between the trimmed V and J ends, which lost 5 bases and 5 bases, there was a span of 13 bases. The V gene's germline CDR1 is LNHDA and CDR2 SQIVND (reference sequence). The CDR3 length is 15 residues. CDR3 residues: CASSLRDANNSPLHF. The CDR3 bases are TGTGCCAGTAGTCTTCGGGACGCAAATAATTCACCCCTCCACTTT.

V gene TRBV13 combines with J gene TRBJ1-5; no reliable D call. Between the trimmed V and J ends, which lost 2 bases and 0 bases, there was a span of 14 bases. The CDR3 is made up of 17 amino acids. Germline V lookup: CDR1 PRHDT, CDR2 FYEKMQ (reference sequence). The DNA for the CDR3 is TGTGCCAGCAGCTTATTTAGTCGGTTTATTAGCAATCAGCCCCAGCATTTT. It specifies CASSLFSRFISNQPQHF.

The gene calls are TRBV4-3 and TRBJ1-4; perhaps TRBD1 as D (5 bases). Trimming cost V 0 bases and J 1 base, with 9 bases left between them. The CDR3 totals 16 residues. CDR1 and CDR2 from the germline V gene are LGHNA and YSLEER. The chain's CDR3 is CASSQDPGLTNEKLFF. The CDR3 region has the DNA TGCGCCAGCAGCCAAGATCCGGGACTAACTAATGAAAAACTGTTTTTT.

The rearrangement links TRBV7-9 to TRBJ2-1; 7 bases are a match to TRBD2. CDR1 is SEHNR, CDR2 FQNEAQ, per germline (reference sequence). The V and J ends lost 0 bases and 2 bases, in that order; junction bases with no gene match: 4. This CDR3 has 16 amino acids. The CDR3 sequence is CASSLAQSGAYNEQFF. CDR3 sequence (DNA): TGTGCCAGCAGCTTAGCTCAAAGCGGGGCCTACAATGAGCAGTTCTTC. The full variable domain, with the rest looked up from reference TRBV7-9 and TRBJ2-1, is DTGVSQNPRHKITKRGQNVTFRCDPISEHNRLYWYRQTLGQGPEFLTYFQNEAQLEKSRLLSDRFSAERPKGSFSTLEIQRTEQGDSAMYLCASSLAQSGAYNEQFFGPGTRLTVL.

The chain links TRBV28 to TRBJ2-5, with D unresolved. This CDR3 region has 13 residues. From germline, CDR1 is MDHEN and CDR2 SYDVKM. Trimming left V 2 bases short and J 2 bases short, with 6 bases between. This CDR3 is CASSLGRQETQYF. The DNA of the CDR3 is TGTGCCAGCAGTTTAGGTAGACAAGAGACCCAGTACTTC.

In the case of this clone: This CDR3 is also generated by other DNA sequences in the sample. The chain joins TRBV7-6 to TRBJ1-1, with D perhaps TRBD1 (6 bases). The CDR3 consists of 13 residues. The V end was cut by 5 bases, the J end by 1 base, with 8 bases between. CDR1 and CDR2 (germline): SGHVS, FNYEAQ. The CDR3 reads CASSVQGNTEAFF. The CDR3, as DNA: TGTGCCAGCAGCGTACAGGGGAACACTGAAGCTTTCTTT.

The chain has TRBV9 and TRBJ2-5; no clear D gene. V lost 4 bases, J lost 1 base, and 11 bases lay in between. This CDR3 region has 14 residues. CDR1 and CDR2 from the germline V gene are SGDLS and YYNGEE. The CDR3: CASSFHAGQETQYF. The DNA for the CDR3 is TGTGCCAGCAGCTTTCACGCAGGCCAAGAGACCCAGTACTTC.

This rearrangement joins TRBV5-8 to TRBJ2-7; 7 bases are shared with TRBD1. The germline V gene has CDR1 SGHTS and CDR2 YDEGEE. Trimming removed 5 bases from V and 3 bases from J; junction bases left unmatched: 8. The CDR3 is 14 residues long. The CDR3 coding sequence is TGTGCCAGCAGACCAAAGGGGGCGGGCTACGAGCAGTACTTC. Encoded protein: CASRPKGAGYEQYF.

The J gene is TRBJ1-1, the V gene TRBV10-1; D gene unclear. Germline assignment: CDR1 WNHNN and CDR2 SYGVQD (reference sequence). CDR3 size: 15 residues. Trimming stripped 4 bases from V and 0 bases from J, with 12 bases between. CDR3 sequence (DNA): TGCGCCAGCAGTGCCGCCGTCGGTATGAACACTGAAGCTTTCTTT. It translates to CASSAAVGMNTEAFF.

The chain combines TRBV9 with TRBJ2-7; D is uncertain. This CDR3 comprises 15 residues. With 0 bases removed from V and 0 bases from J, the gap between germline ends came to 10 bases. Per the germline V gene, CDR1 is SGDLS and CDR2 is YYNGEE. This CDR3 reads CASSVGSTTSYEQYF. CDR3 DNA sequence: TGTGCCAGCAGCGTAGGATCTACCACCTCCTACGAGCAGTACTTC.

On this clone itself: The germline gene is not matched at one end of the junction; a read error may be the cause. This rearrangement joins TRBV27 to TRBJ2-7, with TRBD2 matching over 10 bases. Germline CDR1 and CDR2: MNHEY and SMNVEV (reference sequence). The CDR3 is 12 amino acids. CDR3 loop: CASGGSSYEQYF. CDR3 nucleotide sequence: TGCGCTAGCGGGGGATCCTCCTACGAGCAGTACTTC.

This clone has a single count. The chain is built from TRBV5-1 and TRBJ2-3, with 9 bases aligning to TRBD1. The germline V gene has CDR1 SGHRS and CDR2 YFSETQ. The CDR3 covers 14 residues. Losses at the gene ends were 4 bases for V and 7 bases for J; bases not matched to a gene: 7. CDR3 region: CASSAGQGGNTQYF. The DNA for the CDR3 is TGCGCCAGCAGCGCGGGACAGGGAGGAAATACGCAGTATTTT.

The chain joins TRBV7-9 to TRBJ2-3, with D possibly matching TRBD1 (5 bases). V gave up 5 bases and J gave up 1 base, with 13 bases separating them. Germline V gene data show CDR1 as SEHNR and CDR2 as FQNEAQ (reference sequence). CDR3 size: 15 residues. The CDR3 DNA reads as TGTGCCAGCAGCCAGGGAAGGGCCCGCACAGATACGCAGTATTTT. Protein sequence: CASSQGRARTDTQYF.

The chain recombines TRBV25-1 with TRBJ1-2; D is unclear. The CDR3 has 12 residues. Germline CDR1 and CDR2: MGHDK and SYGVNS. V was pared by 4 bases and J by 4 bases, with 7 bases between. CDR3 amino acids: CASSGRSYGYTF. The CDR3, as DNA: TGTGCCAGCAGTGGCAGGAGCTATGGCTACACCTTC.

As regards this clone: The identical CDR3 is also encoded by other nucleotide sequences in the sample. The chain combines TRBV7-6 with TRBJ2-2; 9 bases fit TRBD1. CDR1 and CDR2 from the germline V gene are SGHVS and FNYEAQ. The CDR3 extends over 15 amino acids. Trimming removed 4 bases from V and 1 base from J; junction bases left unmatched: 1. The CDR3 nucleotides read TGTGCCAGCAGCTCGACAGGGGGGAACACCGGGGAGCTGTTTTTT. It codes for CASSSTGGNTGELFF.

V usage is TRBV29-1 and J usage is TRBJ1-4, with 8 bases lining up with TRBD1. The germline V gene encodes CDR1 SQVTM and CDR2 ANQGSEA. CDR3 length equals 12 residues. Trimming cost V 6 bases and J 8 bases; bases outside gene matches: 5. The CDR3 reads CSVRGTGEKLFF. The CDR3 coding sequence is TGCAGCGTCCGGGGGACAGGCGAAAAACTGTTTTTT.